A single sample is the source of the 13 T cell receptor beta chains below, sequenced in a study of T cell changes during pregnancy in multiple sclerosis. Some clones are missing from TCRdb's copy, which holds only in-frame ones; the method was immunoSEQ multiplex PCR. The sample yields around 57,000 clones, 91% seen once. Sequenced material: peripheral blood, taken after pregnancy. The receptors shown here come from a female donor in good health, enrolled as a control in a pregnancy study.

The J gene is TRBJ1-1, the V gene TRBV7-3, with 7 bases aligning to TRBD1. Germline trimming cut 7 bases from V and 1 base from J; bases unmatched to any gene: 6. The CDR3 extends over 14 amino acids. Germline V lookup: CDR1 SGHTA, CDR2 FQGTGA. As DNA, the CDR3 is TGTGCCAGCACCAATGAGGGGGCGAACACTGAAGCTTTCTTT. Translated, it gives CASTNEGANTEAFF. Combining the CDR3 with reference TRBV7-3 and TRBJ1-1 gives the whole variable domain GAGVSQTPSNKVTEKGKYVELRCDPISGHTALYWYRQSLGQGPEFLIYFQGTGAADDSGLPNDRFFAVRPEGSVSTLKIQRTERGDSAVYLCASTNEGANTEAFFGQGTRLTVV.

This rearrangement joins TRBV19 to TRBJ1-5, with 7 positions matching TRBD1. This CDR3 comprises 15 residues. J was trimmed by 6 bases and V by 3 bases; bases with no gene match: 8. Germline values: CDR1 LNHDA, CDR2 SQIVND (reference sequence). CDR3: CASSIERGGGQPQHF. CDR3 sequence (DNA): TGTGCCAGTAGTATTGAGCGAGGGGGCGGTCAGCCCCAGCATTTT.

V usage is TRBV4-1 and J usage is TRBJ1-6; TRBD1 aligns across 9 bases. The CDR3 has 15 amino acids. V dropped 3 bases and J dropped 7; count of bases not matched to a gene: 4. Germline V CDR1 and CDR2: MGHRA, YSYEKL. The CDR3 protein is CASSQGQGENSPLHF. The CDR3 bases are TGCGCCAGCAGCCAGGGACAGGGAGAGAATTCACCCCTCCACTTT.

The rearrangement links TRBV4-1 to TRBJ1-5; 9 bases match TRBD1. V lost 4 bases, J lost 5 bases, and 9 bases stayed unmatched. There are 16 residues in the CDR3. Germline V lookup: CDR1 MGHRA, CDR2 YSYEKL. CDR3 residues: CASSLGTGLIDQPQHF. DNA for the CDR3: TGCGCCAGCAGCCTCGGGACAGGGCTAATAGATCAGCCCCAGCATTTT.

The chain carries TRBV30 and TRBJ2-1; D gene ambiguous. The V and J ends lost 1 base and 9 bases respectively, with 13 bases between them. This CDR3 comprises 13 residues. The germline V gene encodes CDR1 GTSNPN and CDR2 SVGIG (reference sequence). DNA of the CDR3: TGTGCCTGGAGTGGAAGAGAGCTCGGTGAGCAGTTCTTC. Translated, it gives CAWSGRELGEQFF.

This chain uses TRBV5-6 with TRBJ1-3, with TRBD1 matching over 9 bases. V shed 0 bases, J shed 0 bases, and the junction held 7 bases outside the gene matches. Germline values: CDR1 SGHDT, CDR2 YYEEEE. This CDR3 region has 18 residues. CDR3 coding DNA: TGTGCCAGCAGCTTGGGGTCCGGGACAGGGTCCTCTGGAAACACCATATATTTT. It yields the protein CASSLGSGTGSSGNTIYF.

This rearrangement joins TRBV7-9 to TRBJ1-1, with D maybe TRBD1 (5 bases). Trimming took 5 bases from V and 11 from J, leaving 12 bases between them. The CDR3 contains 11 residues. The germline gives CDR1 SEHNR, CDR2 FQNEAQ (reference sequence). The CDR3 nucleotides read TGTGCCAGCAGCCGGGACTCCGAGGCTTTCTTT. This encodes CASSRDSEAFF.

This clone appeared once. The chain recombines TRBV5-6 with TRBJ1-6; D remains ambiguous. Trimming took off 4 bases at V and 7 bases at J, with 15 bases between the two ends. Germline-derived CDR1 and CDR2 are SGHDT and YYEEEE. There are 15 residues in the CDR3. The chain's CDR3 is CASSTERLKNSPLHF. The CDR3 DNA sequence: TGTGCCAGCAGCACCGAACGACTGAAAAATTCACCCCTCCACTTT.

The J gene is TRBJ2-1, the V gene TRBV12-5; 10 bases match TRBD2. Germline CDR1 is LGHNT and CDR2 is FRNRAP. V shed 2 bases and J 15 bases; nucleotides not matched to a gene: 10. The CDR3 has 14 amino acids. The CDR3 reads CASGLSHIAGGMFF. DNA of the CDR3: TGTGCTAGTGGTTTGTCACACATAGCGGGGGGAATGTTCTTC.

This chain uses TRBV27 with TRBJ1-6, with a possible D match to TRBD1 (6 bases). This CDR3 has 16 amino acids. V shed 5 bases and J shed 4 bases, with 15 bases lying between them. Germline CDR1 reads MNHEY; CDR2 reads SMNVEV (reference sequence). The CDR3 coding sequence is TGTGCCAGCAGTCCAAGGGGGGGGGTTTATAATTCACCCCTCCACTTT. It encodes CASSPRGGVYNSPLHF.

As DNA, the CDR3 is TGTGCCAGCAGCGTGGCGGGGGCCTCCACAGATACGCAGTATTTT. It translates to CASSVAGASTDTQYF. The chain has TRBV9 and TRBJ2-3, with D possibly matching TRBD2 (7 bases). V was trimmed by 2 bases and J by 2 bases, leaving 12 bases between them. The CDR3 contains 15 residues. CDR1 is SGDLS, CDR2 YYNGEE, per germline.

The chain is built from TRBV4-3 and TRBJ2-7, with D possibly matching TRBD1 (5 bases). The CDR3 spans 15 residues. V gave up 1 base and J gave up 0 bases, with 10 bases separating them. Per the germline V gene, CDR1 is LGHNA and CDR2 is YSLEER. Here the CDR3 reads CASSQVWGGSYEQYF. For the CDR3, the DNA is TGCGCCAGCAGCCAAGTTTGGGGCGGCTCCTACGAGCAGTACTTC.

The rearrangement joins TRBV9 to TRBJ2-1, with D maybe TRBD1 (7 bases). The V and J ends lost 0 bases and 9 bases respectively, with 10 bases between them. Germline V CDR1 and CDR2: SGDLS, YYNGEE. This CDR3 comprises 13 residues. The CDR3, as DNA: TGTGCCAGCAGCGTAGATCAGGGGGGTGAGCAGTTCTTC. Translating it yields CASSVDQGGEQFF.